The 7 T cell receptor beta chains below were found in one sample sequenced in a study of blood T cell repertoires in COVID-19. Clones were sequenced by immunoSEQ multiplex PCR, and TCRdb holds only the in-frame ones, with some missing. The sample shows hundreds of thousands of clones, around 84% of them seen only once. The sequenced sample was PBMCs or T cells enriched from blood (not recorded which). The origin of the receptors is a man aged 40-55 years who had recovered from COVID-19.

This chain joins TRBV20-1 and TRBJ2-7, with 7 bases that match TRBD1. J was trimmed by 6 bases and V by 7 bases; bases with no gene match: 6. CDR1 is DFQATT and CDR2 is SNEGSKA in the germline V gene (reference sequence). This CDR3 is 11 amino acids long. CDR3 amino acids: CSGQGRVEQYF. Written as DNA, the CDR3 is TGCAGTGGACAGGGAAGAGTCGAGCAGTACTTC.

The genes are TRBV7-3 and TRBJ2-1; 9 nucleotides match TRBD1. This CDR3 has 14 residues. Germline CDR1 reads SGHTA; CDR2 reads FQGTGA. V trimming: 3 bases; J trimming: 6 bases; junction bases outside the gene matches: 3. The CDR3 loop reads CASSLGQGSNEQFF. Here the CDR3 DNA reads TGTGCCAGCAGCTTGGGACAGGGATCCAATGAGCAGTTCTTC.

J is TRBJ1-2 and V is TRBV19, with 7 bases fitting TRBD1. J gave up 4 bases and V 7 bases, and 9 bases lay outside the gene matches. CDR1 and CDR2 from the germline V gene are LNHDA and SQIVND (reference sequence). The CDR3 has 14 residues. In nucleotides, the CDR3 is TGTGCCAGTACACCGGGACAGAACATCTATGGCTACACCTTC. The encoded protein is CASTPGQNIYGYTF.

The table lists this clone with a few counts. V is TRBV5-1 and J is TRBJ2-6; no clear D gene. The CDR3 extends over 19 amino acids. Trimming cost V 0 bases and J 0 bases, with 16 bases left between them. Per germline, CDR1 SGHRS and CDR2 YFSETQ. The CDR3 loop reads CASSLALSRFSSGANVLTF. CDR3 in DNA: TGCGCCAGCAGCTTGGCCCTGTCCAGGTTTAGCTCTGGGGCCAACGTCCTGACTTTC.

This clone has more than one count but fewer than ten. This chain connects TRBV28 to TRBJ2-7; perhaps TRBD2 as D (6 bases). Trimming left V 8 bases short and J 2 bases short, with 13 bases between. The CDR3 length is 13 residues. Germline values: CDR1 MDHEN, CDR2 SYDVKM. The CDR3 DNA follows: TGTGCCAGCTGGCGGGATGGCACCTACGAGCAGTACTTC. Protein: CASWRDGTYEQYF.

In nucleotides, the CDR3 is TGTGCCACCAGTGACCCCAGGGAGGGGTTGGGGGCCGAGCAGTACTTC. Protein: CATSDPREGLGAEQYF. The rearrangement joins TRBV24-1 to TRBJ2-7; D is perhaps TRBD2 (7 bases). The V and J ends lost 4 bases and 6 bases respectively, with 21 bases between them. This CDR3 has 16 residues. Looked up from germline, CDR1 is KGHDR and CDR2 is SFDVKD.

The rearrangement joins TRBV2 to TRBJ2-7; possibly TRBD1 for D (6 bases). The CDR3 contains 14 residues. Per germline, CDR1 SNHLY and CDR2 FYNNEI. Trimming left V 8 bases short and J 7 bases short, with 21 bases between. The CDR3 nucleotides are TGTGCCAGCGATAAGGGGGTTAGTGGTTCGGAGCAGTACTTC. Translated: CASDKGVSGSEQYF.